This T cell receptor (beta chain) came from a study of CD8+ T cells in alopecia areata. Stated treatment: oral pan-JAK inhibitor, 5-10 mg twice daily. Broader study findings: Affected scalp, especially in alopecia totalis/universalis, had a higher clonality than normal scalp did. Persistence of many expanded lesional clones was seen in scalp and blood during tofacitinib.

Sequencing templates came from extracted RNA that was reverse transcribed into cDNA. Using immunoSEQ multiplex PCR, the repertoire was profiled, and TCRdb retains in-frame clones only, with some absent. The table lists 150,000 to 200,000 clones, approximately 65% of them singletons. About this clone itself: The target antigen is unknown.

This CDR3 is built from 11 residues. V lost 4 bases to trimming and J lost 6 bases; unmatched junction nucleotides: 3. Germline lookup yields CDR1 DFQATT and CDR2 SNEGSKA (reference sequence). The sequencing here drew on CD4+ T cells sorted from blood, taken at week 4, from a patient treated with tofacitinib. The chain couples TRBV20-1 to TRBJ2-7; TRBD1 aligns across 7 bases. This receptor was taken from a human donor with alopecia areata. The CDR3 here is CSAIRQGEQYF. CDR3 nucleotide sequence: TGCAGTGCTATCCGACAGGGCGAGCAGTACTTC.